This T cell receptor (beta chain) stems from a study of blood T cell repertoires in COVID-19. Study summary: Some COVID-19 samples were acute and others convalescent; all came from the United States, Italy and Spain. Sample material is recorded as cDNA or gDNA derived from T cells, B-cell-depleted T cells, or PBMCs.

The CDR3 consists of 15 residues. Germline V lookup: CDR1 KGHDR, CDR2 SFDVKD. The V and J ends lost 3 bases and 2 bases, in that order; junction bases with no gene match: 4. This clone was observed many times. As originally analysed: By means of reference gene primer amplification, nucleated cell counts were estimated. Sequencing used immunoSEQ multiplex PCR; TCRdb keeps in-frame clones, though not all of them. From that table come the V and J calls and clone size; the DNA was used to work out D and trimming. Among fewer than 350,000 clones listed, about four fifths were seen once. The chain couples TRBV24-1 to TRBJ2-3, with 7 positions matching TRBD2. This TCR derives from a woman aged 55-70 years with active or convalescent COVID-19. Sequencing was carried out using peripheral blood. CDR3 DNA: TGTGCCACCAGTGATGCGGGGGAGGACACAGATACGCAGTATTTT. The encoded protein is CATSDAGEDTDTQYF.